This T cell receptor beta chain was obtained from a study of T cells after yellow fever vaccination. Overall study results and limits: High-abundance clonotypes from the bulk population could contaminate FACS-sorted repertoires.

In its sample, this clonotype was seen a few times. MiXCR, applied by TCRdb to the 5' RACE reads, yields one record per CDR3 protein. The sample records about 85,000 distinct CDR3 sequences, 13% being singletons. The trim removed 4 bases at V and 6 bases at J, leaving 3 bases unmatched. The germline CDR1 and CDR2 sequences are SGHRS and YFSETQ. CDR3 length: 12 residues. The chain recombines TRBV5-1 with TRBJ2-7, with 8 bases aligning to TRBD1. Here the sequenced sample was CD8+ T cells not binding an NS4B(214-222) dextramer, sorted from PBMCs, taken approximately 22 days after the first yellow fever vaccination. This receptor was identified in a man aged 18 to 29 who received the YFV17D yellow fever vaccine. The CDR3 nucleotides read TGCGCCAGCAGCCCTGACAGGGGCGAGCAGTACTTC. Amino acids: CASSPDRGEQYF.